These 14 T cell receptor beta chains originate from one sample sequenced in a study of T-cell reconstitution after alpha-beta-depleted transplantation in children. Preparation of the TCRbeta library used unique molecular identifiers. TCRdb redid the calling of the PCR reads with MiXCR, one entry per CDR3 protein. The sample records fewer than 200,000 distinct CDR3 sequences, approximately 7% being singletons. The material sequenced was PBMCs from the stem cell graft donor, taken from the stem cell graft. Receptor source: a human donor who donated a stem cell graft to a child with Wiskott-Aldrich syndrome.

About this clonotype itself: Mismatch with germline at one junction end may stem from a read error. The chain combines TRBV30 with TRBJ1-1, with a weak D call TRBD1 (5 bases). The germline gives CDR1 GTSNPN, CDR2 SVGIG (reference sequence). This CDR3 contains 15 residues. CDR3 sequence (DNA): TGTGGCTGGCTGAGGGGTTATCTCGAGAACACTGAAGCTTTCTTT. It yields the protein CGWLRGYLENTEAFF.

This clonotype was counted many times. The genes are TRBV5-1 and TRBJ1-2, with D perhaps matching TRBD1 (5 bases). This CDR3 region has 11 residues. In germline, CDR1 is SGHRS, CDR2 YFSETQ. V shed 7 bases and J shed 7 bases, with 11 bases lying between them. The CDR3 DNA follows: TGCGCCAGCGGGGCTCAATTTGGCTACACCTTC. Protein sequence: CASGAQFGYTF.

This clonotype was seen repeatedly, ten times or more. The CDR3 DNA sequence: TGCAGTGCTATAAACAGGGTTAGCTCCTACAATGAGCAGTTCTTC. Amino acids: CSAINRVSSYNEQFF. The chain employs TRBV20-1 and TRBJ2-1, with D perhaps TRBD1 (6 bases). In germline, CDR1 is DFQATT, CDR2 SNEGSKA (reference sequence). V was clipped by 4 bases and J by 0 bases, with 13 bases between them. There are 15 residues in the CDR3.

This clonotype appeared many times. V is TRBV5-5 and J is TRBJ1-3; D perhaps matches TRBD1 (5 bases). This CDR3 region has 14 residues. Germline CDR1 and CDR2: SGHKS and YYEKEE (reference sequence). V shed 0 bases and J shed 3 bases, with 7 bases lying between them. CDR3 protein: CASSLGQFGNTIYF. DNA for the CDR3: TGTGCCAGCAGCTTGGGACAGTTTGGAAACACCATATATTTT.

This clonotype was detected many times. The rearrangement uses TRBV15 and TRBJ2-7; a weak D match, TRBD2 (6 bases). V dropped 3 bases and J dropped 2 bases, with 8 bases sitting between them. CDR3 length: 13 residues. CDR1 is LNHNV, CDR2 YYDKDF, per germline (reference sequence). The CDR3 sequence: CATSRGGTYEQYF. CDR3 sequence (DNA): TGTGCCACCAGCAGGGGGGGAACCTACGAGCAGTACTTC.

Many counts were recorded for this clonotype. This CDR3 reads CASSLEAHYSNQPQHF. CDR3 nucleotide sequence: TGTGCCAGCAGTTTAGAAGCGCATTATAGCAATCAGCCCCAGCATTTT. V and J are TRBV28 and TRBJ1-5; unclear D gene. V lost 2 bases, J lost 0 bases, and 11 bases lay in between. Looked up from germline, CDR1 is MDHEN and CDR2 is SYDVKM. The CDR3 runs to 16 residues.

This clonotype has ten or more counts. This rearrangement joins TRBV28 to TRBJ2-7; possible D gene TRBD1, 6 bases. This CDR3 has 16 residues. The germline V gene has CDR1 MDHEN and CDR2 SYDVKM. Trimming left V 2 bases short and J 7 bases short, with 21 bases between. The CDR3 nucleotides read TGTGCCAGCAGTTTAAACACAGGGACGGGGATCGGGGAGCAGTACTTC. It codes for CASSLNTGTGIGEQYF.

This clonotype was observed at least ten times. The chain uses TRBV6-5 and TRBJ2-7, with 7 bases lining up with TRBD1. The CDR3 has 14 residues. Trimming cost V 4 bases and J 1 base; bases outside gene matches: 4. Germline CDR1 is MNHEY and CDR2 is SVGAGI. The CDR3 nucleotides are TGTGCCAGCAGTTCCCGGACAGGTTCCTACGAGCAGTACTTC. It codes for CASSSRTGSYEQYF.

This clonotype was detected many times. V usage is TRBV21-1 and J usage is TRBJ1-5. TRBV21-1 is a pseudogene locus. The CDR3 runs to 14 residues. CDR3 loop: CASSKLHKKKPQHF. CDR3 nucleotides: TGTGCCAGCAGCAAATTACACAAGAAAAAGCCCCAGCATTTT.

Many counts were recorded for this clonotype. The chain is built from TRBV10-2 and TRBJ2-1; a weak D match, TRBD2 (5 bases). The CDR3 length is 15 residues. Trimming cost V 6 bases and J 6 bases, with 18 bases left between them. Germline V gives CDR1 WSHSY, CDR2 SAAADI. The DNA for the CDR3 is TGCGCCAGCAGATTCACCTCCCGGGAAACCAATGAGCAGTTCTTC. It translates to CASRFTSRETNEQFF.

The chain employs TRBV20-1 and TRBJ1-4; 8 bases line up with TRBD1. The CDR3 has 14 amino acids. J lost 2 bases, V lost 2 bases, and 1 base had no gene match. The germline gives CDR1 DFQATT, CDR2 SNEGSKA (reference sequence). The CDR3 DNA sequence: TGCAGTGCTAGACACAGGGGGACTAATGAAAAACTGTTTTTT. Translating it yields CSARHRGTNEKLFF.

The chain links TRBV18 to TRBJ1-1; a weak D match, TRBD1 (6 bases). The length of the CDR3 is 14 residues. Trimming stripped 6 bases from V and 1 base from J, with 12 bases between. Looked up from germline, CDR1 is KGHSH and CDR2 is LQKENI. The CDR3: CASSLGTSNTEAFF. For the CDR3, the DNA is TGTGCCAGCTCTCTTGGGACATCGAACACTGAAGCTTTCTTT.

This clonotype was detected ten times or more. The J gene is TRBJ1-1, the V gene TRBV18; D is possibly TRBD1 (6 bases). Trimming left V 3 bases short and J 3 bases short, with 11 bases between. Germline CDR1 and CDR2: KGHSH and LQKENI. This CDR3 has 14 amino acids. The chain's CDR3 is CASSPGQLDTEAFF. CDR3 nucleotide sequence: TGTGCCAGCTCACCCGGACAGCTTGACACTGAAGCTTTCTTT.

This clonotype was counted between two and nine times. The chain recombines TRBV11-2 with TRBJ1-4, with TRBD1 identical over 9 bases. The V gene's germline CDR1 is SGHAT and CDR2 FQNNGV. The V and J ends lost 2 bases and 7 bases, in that order; junction bases with no gene match: 14. The CDR3 length is 18 residues. CDR3 residues: CASSLFGQGNSGSEKLFF. For the CDR3, the DNA is TGTGCCAGCAGCTTATTCGGACAGGGGAATTCGGGGAGTGAAAAACTGTTTTTT.